This TCR beta chain is from a study of blood T cells in healthy people across ages. This clonotype was recorded a few times. A J-beta primer mix and a sample-barcoded 5' primer were used in a second PCR of roughly 7 to 12 cycles. Each cDNA molecule was tagged by a template-switch adaptor that had 12 random nucleotides. TCRdb used MiXCR to reprocess the 5' RACE reads, holding one entry per CDR3 protein. The sample holds over 1.5 million distinct CDR3 sequences; around 48% are singletons and the top ten take approximately 2.1%. The CDR3 runs to 18 residues. CDR1 and CDR2 (germline): MNHEY, SVGAGI. Trimming took 2 bases from V and 3 from J, leaving 17 bases between them. Every donor gave 7.5 to 10 milliliters of peripheral blood.

What was sequenced was blood. This TCR was sampled from a woman between 40 and 50 years old in good health. V gene TRBV6-5 combines with J gene TRBJ1-6; possibly TRBD1 for D (6 bases). This CDR3 reads CASSYEGTGRIYNSPLHF. The CDR3 coding sequence is TGTGCCAGCAGTTACGAGGGTACAGGGAGGATCTATAATTCACCCCTCCACTTT.